This TCR beta chain was identified in a study of cytomegalovirus exposure and HLA in healthy donors. Study in general: In an earlier analysis, 90 million to 120 million unique TCR beta sequences were found from 150 million to 200 million T cells.

PCR was performed using 60 Vbeta and 13 Jbeta primers. The protocol was immunoSEQ multiplex PCR, while the TCRdb copy is restricted to in-frame clones and leaves out a portion. The table has 20,000 to 30,000 clones, 75% to 80% seen once. This CDR3 has 12 residues. Trimming left V 2 bases short and J 7 bases short, with 9 bases between. Per the germline V gene, CDR1 is SGDLS and CDR2 is YYNGEE. The sequenced sample was PBMCs. This sequence joins TRBV9 and TRBJ2-5; D may be TRBD2 (5 bases). The receptor comes from a male donor in good health and CMV-seronegative. The CDR3 DNA reads TGTGCCAGCAGCGTGGGAGAAGGGACCCAGTACTTC. The encoded protein is CASSVGEGTQYF.